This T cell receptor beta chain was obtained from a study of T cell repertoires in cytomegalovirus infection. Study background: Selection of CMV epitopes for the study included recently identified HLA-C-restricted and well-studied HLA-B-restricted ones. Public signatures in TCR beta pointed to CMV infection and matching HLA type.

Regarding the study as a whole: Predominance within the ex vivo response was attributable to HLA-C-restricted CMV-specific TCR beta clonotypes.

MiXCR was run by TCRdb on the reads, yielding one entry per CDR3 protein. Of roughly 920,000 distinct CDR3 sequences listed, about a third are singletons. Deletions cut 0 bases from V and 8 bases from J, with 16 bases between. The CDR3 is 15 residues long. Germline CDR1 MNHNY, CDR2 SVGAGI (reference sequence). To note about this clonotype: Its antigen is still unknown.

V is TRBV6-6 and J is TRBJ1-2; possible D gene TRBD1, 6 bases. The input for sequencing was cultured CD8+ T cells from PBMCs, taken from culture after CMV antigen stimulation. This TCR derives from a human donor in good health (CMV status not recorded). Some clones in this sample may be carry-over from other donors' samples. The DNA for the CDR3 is TGTGCCAGCAGTTACTCATCTGGACAGTGGGAAGGCTACACCTTC. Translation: CASSYSSGQWEGYTF.